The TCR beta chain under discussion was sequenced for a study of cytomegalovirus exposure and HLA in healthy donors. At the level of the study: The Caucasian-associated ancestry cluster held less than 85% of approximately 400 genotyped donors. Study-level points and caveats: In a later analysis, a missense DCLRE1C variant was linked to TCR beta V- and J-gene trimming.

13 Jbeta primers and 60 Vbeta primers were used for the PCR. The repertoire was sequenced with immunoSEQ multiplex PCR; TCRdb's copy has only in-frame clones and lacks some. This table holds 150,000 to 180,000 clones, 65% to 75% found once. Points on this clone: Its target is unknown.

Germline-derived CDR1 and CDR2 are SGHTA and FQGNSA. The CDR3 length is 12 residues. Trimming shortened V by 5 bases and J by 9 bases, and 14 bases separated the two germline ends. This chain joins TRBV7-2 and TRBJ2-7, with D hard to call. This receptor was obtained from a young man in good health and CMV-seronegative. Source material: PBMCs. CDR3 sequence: CASSPDPTGQYF. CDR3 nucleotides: TGTGCCAGCAGCCCCGATCCTACGGGGCAGTACTTC.